The following is a TCR beta chain sequence with its context. The data originate from a study of CD8 T cells in Susac syndrome. From blood CD8+ and CD4+ T cells, TCR beta sequences were generated. Germline CDR1 reads SNHLY; CDR2 reads FYNNEI. V dropped 8 bases and J dropped 4; count of bases not matched to a gene: 14. CDR3 length: 17 amino acids. An amount of RNA that ranged from roughly 0.5 to 1 ug was reverse transcribed with random hexamers. The method of amplification for TCR beta CDR3 was immunoSEQ multiplex PCR, covering 54 Vbeta and 13 Jbeta. TCRdb processed the immunoSEQ multiplex PCR reads anew with MiXCR; each CDR3 protein has one entry. The sample has some 260,000 distinct CDR3 sequences, approximately 85% seen once.

The TCR was taken from a human donor with multiple sclerosis. The chain recombines TRBV2 with TRBJ2-3; TRBD2 matches 11 bases. Input material: CD8+ T cells from PBMCs. The CDR3 DNA reads as TGTGCCAGCCGGGGTAGCGGGAGGGCTTACAACCCAGATACGCAGTATTTT. It codes for CASRGSGRAYNPDTQYF.